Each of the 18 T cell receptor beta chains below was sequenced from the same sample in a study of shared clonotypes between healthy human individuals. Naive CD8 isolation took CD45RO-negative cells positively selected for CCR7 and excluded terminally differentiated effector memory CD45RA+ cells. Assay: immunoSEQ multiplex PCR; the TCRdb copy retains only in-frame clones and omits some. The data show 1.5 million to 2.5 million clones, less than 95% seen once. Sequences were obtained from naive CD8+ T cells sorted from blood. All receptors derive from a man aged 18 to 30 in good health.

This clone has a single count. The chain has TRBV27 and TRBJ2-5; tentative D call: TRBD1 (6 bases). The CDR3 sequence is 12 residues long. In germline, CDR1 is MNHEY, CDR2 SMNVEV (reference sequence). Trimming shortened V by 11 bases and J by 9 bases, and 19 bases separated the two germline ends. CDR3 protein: CAVRGSAWPQYF. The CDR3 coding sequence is TGTGCCGTCAGGGGTTCGGCCTGGCCCCAGTACTTC.

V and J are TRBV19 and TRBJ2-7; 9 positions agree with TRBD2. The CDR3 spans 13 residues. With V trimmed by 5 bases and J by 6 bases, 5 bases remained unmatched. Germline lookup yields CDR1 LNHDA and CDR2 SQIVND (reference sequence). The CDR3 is CASSLAAGGEQYF. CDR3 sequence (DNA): TGTGCCAGTAGTCTGGCAGCGGGAGGCGAGCAGTACTTC.

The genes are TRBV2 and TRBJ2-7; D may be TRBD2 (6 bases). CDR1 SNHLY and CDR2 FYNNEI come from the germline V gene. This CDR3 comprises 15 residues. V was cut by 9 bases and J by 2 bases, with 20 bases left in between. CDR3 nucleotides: TGTGCCAGGGAGGGATCAAACGGGGGAACCTACGAGCAGTACTTC. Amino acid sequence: CAREGSNGGTYEQYF. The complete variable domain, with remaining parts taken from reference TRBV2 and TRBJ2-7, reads EPEVTQTPSHQVTQMGQEVILRCVPISNHLYFYWYRQILGQKVEFLVSFYNNEISEKSEIFDDQFSVERPDGSNFTLKIRSTKLEDSAMYFCAREGSNGGTYEQYFGPGTRLTVT.

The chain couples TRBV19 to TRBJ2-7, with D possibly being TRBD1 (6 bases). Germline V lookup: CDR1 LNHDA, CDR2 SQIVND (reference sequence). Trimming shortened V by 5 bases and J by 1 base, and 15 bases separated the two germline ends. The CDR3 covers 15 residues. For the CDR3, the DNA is TGTGCCAGTAGTGCCGGACAGACGCCTTCCTACGAGCAGTACTTC. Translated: CASSAGQTPSYEQYF.

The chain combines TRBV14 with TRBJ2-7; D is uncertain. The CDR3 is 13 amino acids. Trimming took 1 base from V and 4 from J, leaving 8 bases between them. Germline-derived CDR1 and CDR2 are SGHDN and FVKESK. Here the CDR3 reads CASSQVPEYEQYF. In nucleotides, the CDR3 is TGTGCCAGCAGCCAAGTCCCAGAATACGAGCAGTACTTC. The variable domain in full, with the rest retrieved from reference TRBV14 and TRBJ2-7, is EAGVTQFPSHSVIEKGQTVTLRCDPISGHDNLYWYRRVMGKEIKFLLHFVKESKQDESGMPNNRFLAERTGGTYSTLKVQPAELEDSGVYFCASSQVPEYEQYFGPGTRLTVT.

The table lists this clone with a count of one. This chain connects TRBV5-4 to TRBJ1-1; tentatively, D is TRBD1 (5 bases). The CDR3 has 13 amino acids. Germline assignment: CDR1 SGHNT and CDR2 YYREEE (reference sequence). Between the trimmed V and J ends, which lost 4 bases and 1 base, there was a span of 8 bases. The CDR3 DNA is TGTGCCAGCAGCCACGACAGGAACACTGAAGCTTTCTTT. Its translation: CASSHDRNTEAFF.

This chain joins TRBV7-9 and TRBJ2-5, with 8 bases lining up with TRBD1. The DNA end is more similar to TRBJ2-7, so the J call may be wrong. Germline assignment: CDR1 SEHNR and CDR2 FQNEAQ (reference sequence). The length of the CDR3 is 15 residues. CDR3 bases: TGTGCCAGCAGCTTCCCTGGACAGGGCACCTACGAGCAGTACTTC. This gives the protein CASSFPGQGTYEQYF.

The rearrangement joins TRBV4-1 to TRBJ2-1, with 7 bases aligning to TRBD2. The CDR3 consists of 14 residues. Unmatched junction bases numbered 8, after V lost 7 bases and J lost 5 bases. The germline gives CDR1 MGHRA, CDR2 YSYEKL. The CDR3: CASTVLGGDNEQFF. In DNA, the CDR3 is TGCGCCAGCACCGTACTGGGAGGGGACAATGAGCAGTTCTTC.

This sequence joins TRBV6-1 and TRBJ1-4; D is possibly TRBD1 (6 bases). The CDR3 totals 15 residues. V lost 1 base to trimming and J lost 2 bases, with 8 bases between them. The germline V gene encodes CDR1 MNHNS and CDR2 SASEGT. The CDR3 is CASSEGTVTNEKLFF. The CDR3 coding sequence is TGTGCCAGCAGTGAAGGGACAGTGACTAATGAAAAACTGTTTTTT.

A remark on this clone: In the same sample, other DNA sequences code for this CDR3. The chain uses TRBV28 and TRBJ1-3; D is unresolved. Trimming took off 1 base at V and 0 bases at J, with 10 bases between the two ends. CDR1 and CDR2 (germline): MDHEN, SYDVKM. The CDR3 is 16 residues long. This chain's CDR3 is CASSLSQEGSGNTIYF. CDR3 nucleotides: TGTGCCAGCAGTTTATCCCAGGAAGGCTCTGGAAACACCATATATTTT.

CDR3 nucleotide sequence: TGTGCCAGCAGCCAAGGTAGATACAATGAGCAGTTCTTC. As protein: CASSQGRYNEQFF. The chain joins TRBV14 to TRBJ2-1; D gene ambiguous. Trimming stripped 1 base from V and 4 bases from J, with 5 bases between. CDR3 size: 13 residues. Germline V gene data show CDR1 as SGHDN and CDR2 as FVKESK.

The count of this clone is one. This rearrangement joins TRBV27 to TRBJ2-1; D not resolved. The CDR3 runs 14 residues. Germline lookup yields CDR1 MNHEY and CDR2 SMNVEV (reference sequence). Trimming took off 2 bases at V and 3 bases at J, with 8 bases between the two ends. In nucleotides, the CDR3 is TGTGCCAGCAGTTTAGCAAGCAACTACAATGAGCAGTTCTTC. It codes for CASSLASNYNEQFF.

The CDR3 reads CASSPRGEGIYEQYF. Written as DNA, the CDR3 is TGTGCCAGCAGCCCCCGGGGGGAGGGTATCTACGAGCAGTACTTC. The J gene is TRBJ2-7, the V gene TRBV13, with TRBD2 matching 7 bases. Germline V gene sequence: CDR1 PRHDT, CDR2 FYEKMQ (reference sequence). J gave up 3 bases and V 5 bases, and 10 bases lay outside the gene matches. There are 15 residues in the CDR3. Using reference TRBV13 and TRBJ2-7 for the parts outside the CDR3, the full variable domain is AAGVIQSPRHLIKEKRETATLKCYPIPRHDTVYWYQQGPGQDPQFLISFYEKMQSDKGSIPDRFSAQQFSDYHSELNMSSLELGDSALYFCASSPRGEGIYEQYFGPGTRLTVT.

The CDR3 region is CASSADRVFSYEQYF. As DNA, the CDR3 is TGTGCCAGCAGTGCCGACAGGGTTTTTTCCTACGAGCAGTACTTC. V is TRBV2 and J is TRBJ2-7; the match to TRBD1 covers 7 bases. The CDR3 totals 15 residues. Looked up from germline, CDR1 is SNHLY and CDR2 is FYNNEI. Trimming removed 4 bases from V and 1 base from J; junction bases left unmatched: 7.

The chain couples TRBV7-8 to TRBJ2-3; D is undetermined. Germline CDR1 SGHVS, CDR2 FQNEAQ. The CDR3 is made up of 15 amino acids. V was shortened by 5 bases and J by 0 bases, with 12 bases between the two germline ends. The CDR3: CASSPRPYSTDTQYF. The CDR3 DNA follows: TGTGCCAGCAGCCCGCGCCCTTATAGCACAGATACGCAGTATTTT.

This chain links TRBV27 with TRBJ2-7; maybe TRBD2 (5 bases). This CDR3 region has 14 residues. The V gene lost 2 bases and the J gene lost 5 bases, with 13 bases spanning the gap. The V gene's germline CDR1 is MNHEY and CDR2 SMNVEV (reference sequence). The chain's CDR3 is CASSLGRLSDEQYF. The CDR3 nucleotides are TGTGCCAGCAGTTTAGGTCGGCTTAGCGACGAGCAGTACTTC.

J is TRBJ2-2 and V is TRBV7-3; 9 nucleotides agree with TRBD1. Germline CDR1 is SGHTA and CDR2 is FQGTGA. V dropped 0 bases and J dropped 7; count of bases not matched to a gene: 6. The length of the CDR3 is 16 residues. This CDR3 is CASSLTVQGASGELFF. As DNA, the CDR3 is TGTGCCAGCAGCTTAACGGTACAGGGGGCGAGCGGGGAGCTGTTTTTT. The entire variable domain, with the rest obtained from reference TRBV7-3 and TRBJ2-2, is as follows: GAGVSQTPSNKVTEKGKYVELRCDPISGHTALYWYRQSLGQGPEFLIYFQGTGAADDSGLPNDRFFAVRPEGSVSTLKIQRTERGDSAVYLCASSLTVQGASGELFFGEGSRLTVL.

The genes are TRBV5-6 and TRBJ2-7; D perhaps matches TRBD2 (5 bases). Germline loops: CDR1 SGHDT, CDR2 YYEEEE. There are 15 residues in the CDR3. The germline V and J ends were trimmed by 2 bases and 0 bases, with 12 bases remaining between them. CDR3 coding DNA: TGTGCCAGCAGCTTAGTATGGGAGAGCTCCTACGAGCAGTACTTC. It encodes CASSLVWESSYEQYF.